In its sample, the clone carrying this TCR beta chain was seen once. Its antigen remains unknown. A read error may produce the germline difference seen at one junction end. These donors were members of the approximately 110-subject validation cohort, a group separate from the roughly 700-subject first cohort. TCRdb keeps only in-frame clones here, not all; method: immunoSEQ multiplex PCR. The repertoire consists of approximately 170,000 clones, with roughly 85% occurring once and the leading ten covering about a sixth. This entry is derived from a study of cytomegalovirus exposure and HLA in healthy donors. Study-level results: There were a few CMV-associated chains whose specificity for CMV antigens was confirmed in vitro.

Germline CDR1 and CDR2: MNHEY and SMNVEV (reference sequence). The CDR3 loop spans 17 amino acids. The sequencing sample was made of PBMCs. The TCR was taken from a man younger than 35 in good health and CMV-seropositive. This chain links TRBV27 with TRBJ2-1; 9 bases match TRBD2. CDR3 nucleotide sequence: TGTGCCAGCACTTTACACTTTAGCGGGAGCTCCTACAATGAGCAGTTCTTC. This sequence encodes CASTLHFSGSSYNEQFF.